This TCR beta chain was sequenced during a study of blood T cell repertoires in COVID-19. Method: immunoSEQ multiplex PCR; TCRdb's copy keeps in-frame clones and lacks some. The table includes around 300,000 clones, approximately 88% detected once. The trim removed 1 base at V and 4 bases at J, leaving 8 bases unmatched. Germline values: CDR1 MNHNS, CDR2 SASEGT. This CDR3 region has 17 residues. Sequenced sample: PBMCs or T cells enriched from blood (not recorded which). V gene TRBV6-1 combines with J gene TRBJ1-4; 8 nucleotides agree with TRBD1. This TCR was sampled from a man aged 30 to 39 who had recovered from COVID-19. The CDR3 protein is CASSEGDRGGINEKLFF. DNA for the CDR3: TGTGCCAGCAGTGAAGGCGACAGGGGCGGGATTAATGAAAAACTGTTTTTT.